The clone carrying this T cell receptor (beta chain) was detected ten times or more. The antigen is undetermined. Expressed TCRB transcripts were sequenced, since all the RNA that had been isolated was reverse transcribed. Libraries were prepared by immunoSEQ multiplex PCR; TCRdb keeps only in-frame clonotypes and omits some of them. The top ten clones hold about 0.9% of a sample with about 160,000 clones, around 8% of them seen once. CD45RO/CCR7/CD25/CD127/CD95/CD27 staining was used to isolate CD4+ naive, central memory, regulatory and stem cell-like memory cells by sorting. This sample is drawn from a study of beta chain features in type 1 diabetes. Study-wide results and limits: Moderate but significant shortening of TCRB CDR3s was recorded in all four CD4+ subsets from Type 1 diabetes patients.

CDR1 is MDHEN, CDR2 SYDVKM, per germline. This CDR3 contains 16 residues. Trimming stripped 6 bases from V and 5 bases from J, with 20 bases between. The chain uses TRBV28 and TRBJ1-3; D is perhaps TRBD1 (5 bases). This receptor was obtained from a woman between 40 and 55 years old with type 1 diabetes. The sample was central memory CD4+ T cells from blood. CDR3 residues: CASSTGGQRGRNTIYF. CDR3 coding DNA: TGTGCCAGCAGCACGGGCGGTCAGCGGGGGAGAAACACCATATATTTT.